Listed here are 2 T cell receptor beta chains from one sample, sequenced in a study of T cell responses to AZD1222 COVID-19 vaccine. TCRdb's table, derived via immunoSEQ multiplex PCR, lists solely in-frame clones and lacks some. The sample yields over 110,000 clones, roughly nine tenths seen once. The source was peripheral blood, collected on day 0 of AZD1222 vaccination. These TCRs come from an adult in good health.

The V and J genes are TRBV30 and TRBJ1-6; D not resolved. In germline, CDR1 is GTSNPN, CDR2 SVGIG (reference sequence). The CDR3 has 12 residues. V lost 8 bases and J 10 bases, leaving 15 bases between the germline ends. The CDR3 reads CAVRMYGSPLHF. CDR3 in DNA: TGTGCCGTCAGGATGTACGGATCACCCCTCCACTTT.

The chain has TRBV6-6 and TRBJ1-6, with D maybe TRBD1 (5 bases). V lost 2 bases to trimming and J lost 0 bases, with 5 bases between them. This CDR3 has 15 amino acids. Germline assignment: CDR1 MNHNY and CDR2 SVGAGI (reference sequence). CDR3 sequence (DNA): TGTGCCAGCAGTTACCAGGGCTCCTATAATTCACCCCTCCACTTT. It is translated as CASSYQGSYNSPLHF.